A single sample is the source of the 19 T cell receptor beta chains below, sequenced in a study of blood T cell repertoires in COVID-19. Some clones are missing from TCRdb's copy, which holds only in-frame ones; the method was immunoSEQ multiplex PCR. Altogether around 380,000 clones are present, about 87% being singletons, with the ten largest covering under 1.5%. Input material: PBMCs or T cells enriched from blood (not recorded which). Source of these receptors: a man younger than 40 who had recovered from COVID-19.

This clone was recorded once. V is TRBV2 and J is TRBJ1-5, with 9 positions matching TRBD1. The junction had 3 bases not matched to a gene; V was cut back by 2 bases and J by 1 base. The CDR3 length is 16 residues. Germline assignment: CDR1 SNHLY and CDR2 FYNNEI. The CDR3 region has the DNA TGTGCCAGCAGTGAAACGGGGACAGGGAGCAATCAGCCCCAGCATTTT. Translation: CASSETGTGSNQPQHF.

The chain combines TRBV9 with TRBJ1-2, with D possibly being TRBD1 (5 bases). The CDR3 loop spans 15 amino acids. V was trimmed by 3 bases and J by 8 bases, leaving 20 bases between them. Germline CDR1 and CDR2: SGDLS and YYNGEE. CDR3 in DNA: TGTGCCAGCAGCGGTGGGGACTCAAAAACGGGGGGCTACACCTTC. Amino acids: CASSGGDSKTGGYTF. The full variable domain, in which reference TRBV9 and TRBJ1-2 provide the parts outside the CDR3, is DSGVTQTPKHLITATGQRVTLRCSPRSGDLSVYWYQQSLDQGLQFLIQYYNGEERAKGNILERFSAQQFPDLHSELNLSSLELGDSALYFCASSGGDSKTGGYTFGSGTRLTVV.

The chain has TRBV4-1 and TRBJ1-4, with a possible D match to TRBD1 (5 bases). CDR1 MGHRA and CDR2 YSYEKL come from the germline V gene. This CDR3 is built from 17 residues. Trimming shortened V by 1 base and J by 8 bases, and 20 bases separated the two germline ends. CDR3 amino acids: CASSQVVKGAHEEKLFF. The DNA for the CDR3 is TGCGCCAGCAGCCAAGTAGTCAAAGGGGCGCATGAAGAAAAACTGTTTTTT.

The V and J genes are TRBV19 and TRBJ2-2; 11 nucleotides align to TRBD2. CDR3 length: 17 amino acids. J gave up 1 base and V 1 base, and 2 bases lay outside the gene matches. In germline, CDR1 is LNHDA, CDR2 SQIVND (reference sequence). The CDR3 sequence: CASSIGLAGRNTGELFF. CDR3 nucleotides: TGTGCCAGTAGTATAGGACTAGCGGGGAGGAACACCGGGGAGCTGTTTTTT.

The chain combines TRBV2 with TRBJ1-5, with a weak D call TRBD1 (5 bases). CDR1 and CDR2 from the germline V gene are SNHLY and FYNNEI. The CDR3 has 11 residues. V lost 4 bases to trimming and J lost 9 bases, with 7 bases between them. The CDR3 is CASSGRGPQHF. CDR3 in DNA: TGTGCCAGCAGTGGGAGGGGGCCCCAGCATTTT.

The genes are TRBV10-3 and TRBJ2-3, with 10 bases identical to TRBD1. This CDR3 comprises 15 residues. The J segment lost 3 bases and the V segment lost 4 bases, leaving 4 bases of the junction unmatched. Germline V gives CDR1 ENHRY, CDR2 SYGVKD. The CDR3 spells CAISVDRGRTDTQYF. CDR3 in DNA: TGTGCCATCAGTGTTGACAGGGGGCGTACAGATACGCAGTATTTT.

CDR3 sequence reads: CASRAFNRAGYTF. In nucleotides, the CDR3 is TGTGCCAGCAGGGCCTTCAACAGGGCTGGCTACACCTTC. This chain uses TRBV25-1 with TRBJ1-2; maybe TRBD1 (6 bases). Germline V CDR1 and CDR2: MGHDK, SYGVNS. V lost 6 bases and J 7 bases, leaving 15 bases between the germline ends. This CDR3 region has 13 residues.

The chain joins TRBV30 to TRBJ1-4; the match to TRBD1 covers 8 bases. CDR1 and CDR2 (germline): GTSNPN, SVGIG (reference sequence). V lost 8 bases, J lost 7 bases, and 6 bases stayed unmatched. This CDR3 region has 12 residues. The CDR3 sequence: CAGQGSAEKLFF. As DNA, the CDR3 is TGTGCCGGACAGGGTTCGGCTGAAAAACTGTTTTTT.

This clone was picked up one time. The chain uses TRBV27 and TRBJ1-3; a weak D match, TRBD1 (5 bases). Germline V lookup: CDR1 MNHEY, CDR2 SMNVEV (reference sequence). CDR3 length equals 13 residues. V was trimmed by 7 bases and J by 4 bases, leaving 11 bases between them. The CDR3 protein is CASKPGLGNTIYF. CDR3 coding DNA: TGTGCCAGCAAACCAGGGCTGGGAAACACCATATATTTT.

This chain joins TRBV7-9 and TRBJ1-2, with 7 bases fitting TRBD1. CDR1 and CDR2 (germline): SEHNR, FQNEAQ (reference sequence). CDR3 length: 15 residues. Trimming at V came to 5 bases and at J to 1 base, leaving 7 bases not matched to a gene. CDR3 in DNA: TGTGCCAGCAGCACCGACAGGGCCTTTAACTATGGCTACACCTTC. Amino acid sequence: CASSTDRAFNYGYTF. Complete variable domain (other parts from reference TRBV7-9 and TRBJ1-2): DTGVSQNPRHKITKRGQNVTFRCDPISEHNRLYWYRQTLGQGPEFLTYFQNEAQLEKSRLLSDRFSAERPKGSFSTLEIQRTEQGDSAMYLCASSTDRAFNYGYTFGSGTRLTVV.

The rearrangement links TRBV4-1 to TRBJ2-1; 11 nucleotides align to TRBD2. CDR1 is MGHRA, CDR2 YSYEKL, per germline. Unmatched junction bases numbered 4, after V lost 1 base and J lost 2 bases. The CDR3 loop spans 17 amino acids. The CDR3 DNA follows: TGCGCCAGCAGCCAAGGACCTAGCGGGGGGACCTACAATGAGCAGTTCTTC. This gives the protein CASSQGPSGGTYNEQFF.

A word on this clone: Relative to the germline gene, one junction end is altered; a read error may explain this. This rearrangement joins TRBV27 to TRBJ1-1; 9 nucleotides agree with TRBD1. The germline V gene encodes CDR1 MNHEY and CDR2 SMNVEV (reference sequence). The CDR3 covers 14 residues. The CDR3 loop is CASRTGQGNAEAFF. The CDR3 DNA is TGTGCCAGCAGAACCGGACAGGGGAACGCTGAAGCTTTCTTT.

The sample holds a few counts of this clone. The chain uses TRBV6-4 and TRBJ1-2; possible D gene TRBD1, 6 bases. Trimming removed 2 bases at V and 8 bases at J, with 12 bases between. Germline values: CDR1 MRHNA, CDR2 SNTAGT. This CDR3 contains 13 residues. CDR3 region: CASSDGGHGGYTF. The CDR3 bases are TGTGCCAGCAGTGACGGGGGCCATGGGGGCTACACCTTC.

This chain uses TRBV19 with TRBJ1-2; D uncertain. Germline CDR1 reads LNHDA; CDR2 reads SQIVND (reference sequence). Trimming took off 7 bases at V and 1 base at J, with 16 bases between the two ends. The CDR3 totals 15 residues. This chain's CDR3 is CASTQWREDNYGYTF. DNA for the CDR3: TGTGCCAGTACCCAATGGAGGGAGGATAACTATGGCTACACCTTC.

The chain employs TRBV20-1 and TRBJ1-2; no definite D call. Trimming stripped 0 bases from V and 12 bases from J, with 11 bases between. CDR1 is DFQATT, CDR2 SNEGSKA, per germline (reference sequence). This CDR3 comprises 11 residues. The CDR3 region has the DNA TGCAGTGCTAGAGATATCCCCTTTGACACCTTC. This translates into CSARDIPFDTF.

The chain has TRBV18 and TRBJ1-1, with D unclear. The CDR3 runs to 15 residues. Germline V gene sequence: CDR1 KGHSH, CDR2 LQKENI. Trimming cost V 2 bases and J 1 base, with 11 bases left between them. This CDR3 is CASSPIGSANTEAFF. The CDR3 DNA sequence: TGTGCCAGCTCACCAATTGGCAGTGCGAACACTGAAGCTTTCTTT.

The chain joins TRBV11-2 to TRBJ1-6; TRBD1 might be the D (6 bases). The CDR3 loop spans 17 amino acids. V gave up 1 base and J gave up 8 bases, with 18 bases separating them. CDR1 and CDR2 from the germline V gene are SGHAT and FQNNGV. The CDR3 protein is CASSLVAGANTDSPLHF. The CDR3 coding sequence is TGTGCCAGCAGCTTAGTCGCGGGGGCTAATACGGATTCACCCCTCCACTTT.

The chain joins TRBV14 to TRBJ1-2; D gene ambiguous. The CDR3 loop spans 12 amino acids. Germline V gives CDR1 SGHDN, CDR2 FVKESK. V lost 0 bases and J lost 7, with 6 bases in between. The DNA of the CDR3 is TGTGCCAGCAGCCAAGACAGATTTGGCTACACCTTC. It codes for CASSQDRFGYTF.

CDR3 sequence (DNA): TGCGCCAGCAGCTTGACTAGCGGAAAAGAGACCCAGTACTTC. This codes for CASSLTSGKETQYF. The chain links TRBV5-1 to TRBJ2-5, with 8 nucleotides matching TRBD2. The V gene's germline CDR1 is SGHRS and CDR2 YFSETQ. The CDR3 contains 14 residues. V lost 1 base to trimming and J lost 3 bases; unmatched junction nucleotides: 2.